These 6 T cell receptor beta chains share one sample of origin, sequenced in a study of T cell repertoires in cytomegalovirus infection. In TCRdb, the reads were re-called with MiXCR into one record per CDR3 protein. The table includes under 200,000 distinct CDR3 sequences, about a tenth detected once. Sequenced: PBMCs. The source of these receptors is a human donor in good health (CMV status not recorded). Some clones in this sample may be carry-over from other donors' samples.

The J gene is TRBJ2-7, the V gene TRBV13; possibly TRBD1 for D (6 bases). Germline V gene lookup returns CDR1 PRHDT and CDR2 FYEKMQ (reference sequence). The V gene lost 5 bases and the J gene lost 0 bases, with 23 bases spanning the gap. The CDR3 is made up of 18 amino acids. The CDR3 protein is CASSLAPDSSRGSYEQYF. The CDR3 nucleotides are TGTGCCAGCAGCCTAGCCCCGGACAGCTCAAGGGGCTCCTACGAGCAGTACTTC.

This clonotype was counted ten times or more. The chain combines TRBV5-1 with TRBJ2-2; D call uncertain. The length of the CDR3 is 11 residues. The V gene lost 2 bases and the J gene lost 6 bases, with 2 bases spanning the gap. Germline V gene data show CDR1 as SGHRS and CDR2 as YFSETQ. CDR3 nucleotides: TGCGCCAGCAGCTTTTCCGGGGAGCTGTTTTTT. This sequence encodes CASSFSGELFF.

This clonotype was seen a handful of times. The CDR3 DNA is TGCAGTGCTAGAGGTGGAAACACCAACACCGGGGAGCTGTTTTTT. Translation gives CSARGGNTNTGELFF. This sequence joins TRBV20-1 and TRBJ2-2; D remains ambiguous. Germline V CDR1 and CDR2: DFQATT, SNEGSKA (reference sequence). The CDR3 consists of 15 residues. Trimming stripped 1 base from V and 2 bases from J, with 11 bases between.

This clonotype was detected ten times or more. The chain has TRBV7-8 and TRBJ2-3, with 7 bases matching TRBD1. V lost 6 bases to trimming and J lost 6 bases; unmatched junction nucleotides: 9. Germline assignment: CDR1 SGHVS and CDR2 FQNEAQ. The CDR3 runs 14 residues. For the CDR3, the DNA is TGTGCCAGCAGTTTGACAGGGATGGTGGATACGCAGTATTTT. Its translation is CASSLTGMVDTQYF.

Notes on this clonotype: A much larger clone differs from this one at a single base, so this may be a read error. This chain uses TRBV6-6 with TRBJ2-1; D possibly corresponds to TRBD2 (6 bases). The CDR3 sequence is 13 residues long. Germline V gene sequence: CDR1 MNHNY, CDR2 SVGAGI (reference sequence). The ends were cut back, 4 bases at V and 10 bases at J, with 14 bases in the middle. The CDR3: CASSSSYGGEQFF. The CDR3 DNA reads TGTGCCAGCAGTTCTAGTTATGGAGGGGAGCAGTTCTTC.

This clonotype was detected a few times. The rearrangement links TRBV5-1 to TRBJ2-1, with 9 nucleotides matching TRBD1. The CDR3 is made up of 14 amino acids. J gave up 6 bases and V 6 bases, and 7 bases lay outside the gene matches. CDR1 is SGHRS, CDR2 YFSETQ, per germline. Here the CDR3 reads CASTVDRGGNEQFF. The CDR3 nucleotides are TGCGCCAGCACCGTGGACAGGGGTGGCAATGAGCAGTTCTTC.